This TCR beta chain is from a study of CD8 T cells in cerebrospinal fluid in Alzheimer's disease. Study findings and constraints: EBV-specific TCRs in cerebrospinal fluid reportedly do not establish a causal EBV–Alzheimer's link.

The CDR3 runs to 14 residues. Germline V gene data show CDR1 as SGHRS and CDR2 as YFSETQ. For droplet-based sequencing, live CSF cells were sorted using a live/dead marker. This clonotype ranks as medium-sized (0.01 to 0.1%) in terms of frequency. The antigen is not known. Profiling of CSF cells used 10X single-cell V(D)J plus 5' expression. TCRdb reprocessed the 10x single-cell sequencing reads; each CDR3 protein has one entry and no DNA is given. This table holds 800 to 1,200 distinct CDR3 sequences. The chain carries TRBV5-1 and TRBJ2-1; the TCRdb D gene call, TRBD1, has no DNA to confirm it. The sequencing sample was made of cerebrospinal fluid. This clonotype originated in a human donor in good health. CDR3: CASSPGQGILEQFF.